This T cell receptor (beta chain) comes out of a study of shared clonotypes between healthy human individuals. Study-level results: Owing to a small donor count, the genetic and exposure-history diversity represented was limited.

This CDR3 comprises 16 residues. Germline CDR1 MGHRA, CDR2 YSYEKL. The sequencing of unsorted PBMC DNA took place on ten immunoSEQ deep assay plates. Sequencing was performed with immunoSEQ multiplex PCR; in TCRdb, only in-frame clones are kept and a portion is missing. The sample lists about half a million clones; 81% were seen once. This clone occurred once. The antigen remains unidentified. This likely traces to a read error, being one base from a far larger clone. All donors were healthy HIV-negative adults lacking recent acute infections or vaccinations. Samples left unsorted employed about 100 million PBMCs for genomic DNA.

The sample taken for sequencing was PBMCs. The rearrangement links TRBV4-1 to TRBJ2-5; 12 bases line up with TRBD1. This receptor was taken from a woman aged 40 to 55 in good health. Some clones in this sample may be carry-over from other donors' samples. CDR3 sequence: CDSSQEGTGGAETQYF. CDR3 bases: TGCGACAGCAGCCAAGAAGGGACAGGGGGCGCTGAGACCCAGTACTTC.